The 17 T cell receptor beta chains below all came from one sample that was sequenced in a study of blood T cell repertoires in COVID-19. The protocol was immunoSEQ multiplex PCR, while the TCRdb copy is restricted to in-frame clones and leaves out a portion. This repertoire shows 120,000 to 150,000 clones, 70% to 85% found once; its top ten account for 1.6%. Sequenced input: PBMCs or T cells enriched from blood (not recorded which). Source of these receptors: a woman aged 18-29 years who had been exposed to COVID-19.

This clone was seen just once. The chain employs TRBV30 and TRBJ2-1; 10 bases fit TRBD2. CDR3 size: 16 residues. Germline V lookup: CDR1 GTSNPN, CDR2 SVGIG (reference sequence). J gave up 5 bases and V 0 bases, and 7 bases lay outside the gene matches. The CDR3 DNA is TGTGCCTGGAGTGTAGTACTAGCGGGGCCCAACAATGAGCAGTTCTTC. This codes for CAWSVVLAGPNNEQFF.

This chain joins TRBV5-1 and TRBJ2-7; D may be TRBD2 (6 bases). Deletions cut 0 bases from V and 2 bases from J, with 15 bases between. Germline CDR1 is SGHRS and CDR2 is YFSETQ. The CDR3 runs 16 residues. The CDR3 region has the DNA TGCGCCAGCAGCTTGGCCTTCGGAGGGTCTACCTACGAGCAGTACTTC. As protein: CASSLAFGGSTYEQYF.

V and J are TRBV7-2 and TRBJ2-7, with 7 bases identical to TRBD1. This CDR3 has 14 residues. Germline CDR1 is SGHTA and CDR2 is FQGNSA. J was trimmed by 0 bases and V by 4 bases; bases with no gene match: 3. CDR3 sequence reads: CASSWRQGSYEQYF. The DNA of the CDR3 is TGTGCCAGCAGCTGGAGACAGGGCTCCTACGAGCAGTACTTC.

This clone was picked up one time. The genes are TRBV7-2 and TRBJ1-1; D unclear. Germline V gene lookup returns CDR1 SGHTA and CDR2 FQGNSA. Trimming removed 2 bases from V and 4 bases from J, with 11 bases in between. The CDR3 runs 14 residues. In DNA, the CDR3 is TGTGCCAGCAGCTTATTAAGGGAGGGCACTGAAGCTTTCTTT. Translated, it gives CASSLLREGTEAFF.

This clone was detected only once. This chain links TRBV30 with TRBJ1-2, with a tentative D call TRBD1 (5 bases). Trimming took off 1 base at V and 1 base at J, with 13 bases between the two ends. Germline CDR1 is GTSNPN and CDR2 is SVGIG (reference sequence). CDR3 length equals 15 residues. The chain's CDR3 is CAWSDGVGGNYGYTF. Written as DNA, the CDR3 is TGTGCCTGGAGTGATGGGGTCGGGGGTAACTATGGCTACACCTTC.

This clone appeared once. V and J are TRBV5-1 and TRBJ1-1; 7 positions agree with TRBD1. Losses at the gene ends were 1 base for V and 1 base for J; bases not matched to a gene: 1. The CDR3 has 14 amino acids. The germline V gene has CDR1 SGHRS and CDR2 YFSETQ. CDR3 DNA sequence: TGCGCCAGCAGCTTGAAGGGGGCGAACACTGAAGCTTTCTTT. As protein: CASSLKGANTEAFF.

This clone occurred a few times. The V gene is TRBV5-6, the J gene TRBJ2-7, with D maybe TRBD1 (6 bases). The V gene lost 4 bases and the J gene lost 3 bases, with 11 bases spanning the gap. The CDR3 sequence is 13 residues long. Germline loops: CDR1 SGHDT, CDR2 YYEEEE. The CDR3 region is CASSLTGYYEQYF. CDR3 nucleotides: TGTGCCAGCAGCCTAACAGGGTACTACGAGCAGTACTTC.

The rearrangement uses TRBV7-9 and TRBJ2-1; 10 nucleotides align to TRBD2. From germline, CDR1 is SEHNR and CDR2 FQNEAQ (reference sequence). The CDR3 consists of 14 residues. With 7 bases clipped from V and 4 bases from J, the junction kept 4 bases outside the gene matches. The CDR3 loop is CASTGLARYNEQFF. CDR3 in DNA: TGTGCCAGCACGGGACTAGCGAGGTACAATGAGCAGTTCTTC.

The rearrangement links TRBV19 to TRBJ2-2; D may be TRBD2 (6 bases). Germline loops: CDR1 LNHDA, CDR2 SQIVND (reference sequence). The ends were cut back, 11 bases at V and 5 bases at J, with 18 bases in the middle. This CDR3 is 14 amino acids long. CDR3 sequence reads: CASEHGRRTGELFF. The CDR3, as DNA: TGTGCCTCAGAACATGGGAGGAGGACCGGGGAGCTGTTTTTT. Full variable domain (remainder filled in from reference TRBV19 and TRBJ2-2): DGGITQSPKYLFRKEGQNVTLSCEQNLNHDAMYWYRQDPGQGLRLIYYSQIVNDFQKGDIAEGYSVSREKKESFPLTVTSAQKNPTAFYLCASEHGRRTGELFFGEGSRLTVL.

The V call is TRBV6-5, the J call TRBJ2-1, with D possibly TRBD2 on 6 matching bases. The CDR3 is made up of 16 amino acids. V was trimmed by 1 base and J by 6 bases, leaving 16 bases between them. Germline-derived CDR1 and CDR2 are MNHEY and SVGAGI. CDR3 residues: CASSYYEGLASNEQFF. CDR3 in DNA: TGTGCCAGCAGTTACTATGAGGGTCTAGCGAGCAATGAGCAGTTCTTC.

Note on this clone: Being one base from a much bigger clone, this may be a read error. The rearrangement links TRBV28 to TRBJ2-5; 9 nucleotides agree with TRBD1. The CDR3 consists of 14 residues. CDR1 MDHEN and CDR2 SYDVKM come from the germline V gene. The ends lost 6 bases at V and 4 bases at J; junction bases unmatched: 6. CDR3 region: CASSLQGAGETQYF. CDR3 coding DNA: TGTGCCAGCAGCTTACAGGGGGCGGGAGAGACCCAGTACTTC.

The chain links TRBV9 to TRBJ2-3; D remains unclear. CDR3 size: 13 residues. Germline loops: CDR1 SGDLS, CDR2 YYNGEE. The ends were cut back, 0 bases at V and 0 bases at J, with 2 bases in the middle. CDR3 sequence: CASSVASTDTQYF. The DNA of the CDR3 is TGTGCCAGCAGCGTAGCGAGCACAGATACGCAGTATTTT. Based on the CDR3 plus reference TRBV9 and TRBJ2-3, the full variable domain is DSGVTQTPKHLITATGQRVTLRCSPRSGDLSVYWYQQSLDQGLQFLIQYYNGEERAKGNILERFSAQQFPDLHSELNLSSLELGDSALYFCASSVASTDTQYFGPGTRLTVL.

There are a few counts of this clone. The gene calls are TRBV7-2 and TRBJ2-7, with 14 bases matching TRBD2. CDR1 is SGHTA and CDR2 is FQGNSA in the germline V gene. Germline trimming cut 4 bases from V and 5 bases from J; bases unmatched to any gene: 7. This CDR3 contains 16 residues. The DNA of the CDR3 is TGTGCCAGCAGCTCACGACTAGCGGGAGGGAGGAACGAGCAGTACTTC. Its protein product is CASSSRLAGGRNEQYF.

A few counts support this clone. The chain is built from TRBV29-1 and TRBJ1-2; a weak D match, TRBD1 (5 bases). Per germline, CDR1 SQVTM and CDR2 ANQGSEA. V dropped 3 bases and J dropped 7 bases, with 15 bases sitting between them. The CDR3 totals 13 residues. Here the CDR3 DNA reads TGCAGCGTTGATGGCGCAGGGTTGGGTGGCTACACCTTC. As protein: CSVDGAGLGGYTF.

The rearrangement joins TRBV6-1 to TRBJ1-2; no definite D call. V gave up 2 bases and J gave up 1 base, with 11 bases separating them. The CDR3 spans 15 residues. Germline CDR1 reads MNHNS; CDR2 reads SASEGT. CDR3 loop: CASSEFPGNNYGYTF. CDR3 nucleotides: TGTGCCAGCAGTGAATTCCCAGGCAATAACTATGGCTACACCTTC.

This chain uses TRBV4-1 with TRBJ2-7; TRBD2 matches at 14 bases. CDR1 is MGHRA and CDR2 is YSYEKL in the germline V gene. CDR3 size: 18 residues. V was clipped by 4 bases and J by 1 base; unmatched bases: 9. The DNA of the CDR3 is TGCGCCAGCAGCCGAGGACTAGCGGGAGGTTTTGGGTCCTACGAGCAGTACTTC. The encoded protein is CASSRGLAGGFGSYEQYF.

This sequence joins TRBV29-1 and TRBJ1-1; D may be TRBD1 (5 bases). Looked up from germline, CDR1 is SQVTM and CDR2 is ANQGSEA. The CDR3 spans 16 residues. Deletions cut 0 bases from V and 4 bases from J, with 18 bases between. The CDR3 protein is CSVEEGRLWGGTEAFF. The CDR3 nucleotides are TGCAGCGTTGAAGAAGGTCGATTATGGGGCGGCACTGAAGCTTTCTTT. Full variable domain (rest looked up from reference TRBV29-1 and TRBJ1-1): SAVISQKPSRDICQRGTSLTIQCQVDSQVTMMFWYRQQPGQSLTLIATANQGSEATYESGFVIDKFPISRPNLTFSTLTVSNMSPEDSSIYLCSVEEGRLWGGTEAFFGQGTRLTVV.